This TCR beta chain was identified during a study of human T cells and chemical hapten exposure. CDR3 length: 14 residues. Looked up from germline, CDR1 is MNHEY and CDR2 is SVGAGI. V was cut by 10 bases and J by 0 bases, with 13 bases left in between. TCRdb re-called the RACE reads through MiXCR, storing one row per CDR3 protein. The sample includes 40,000 to 50,000 distinct CDR3 sequences, about 4% of them seen just once. Overall study results and limits: More PT1 expanded TCRs went with higher patch test scores. Sensitization with DPC brought no change to TCRs above 1 in 1000 in frequency.

The time point here: patch test 1, 2 weeks after DPC sensitization. Sample treatment: therapeutic diphenylcyclopropenone sensitization with weekly scalp DPC. The total RNA was obtained from whole blood that was not fractionated. A few counts support this clonotype. What it binds is not known. Sequenced here: whole blood, sampled in connection with sensitization to the hapten diphenylcyclopropenone (DPC). The V and J genes are TRBV6-5 and TRBJ1-5, with D hard to call. This TCR derives from a man aged 45-60 years with alopecia areata. Some clones in this sample may be carry-over from other donors' samples. CDR3 nucleotide sequence: TGTGCCACCCGGGCCTTGAATAGCAATCAGCCCCAGCATTTT. Translated, it gives CATRALNSNQPQHF.